The 16 T cell receptor beta chains reported below all come from one sample, sequenced in a study of T cell responses to AZD1222 COVID-19 vaccine. Clones were read by immunoSEQ multiplex PCR, and TCRdb kept only the in-frame ones, dropping some. The repertoire consists of about 150,000 clones, with roughly 90% occurring once and the leading ten covering 1.4%. The source material was peripheral blood, sampled on day 0 of AZD1222 vaccination. The receptors originated from an adult in good health.

V usage is TRBV4-1 and J usage is TRBJ1-5; D is possibly TRBD1 (6 bases). CDR1 is MGHRA, CDR2 YSYEKL, per germline. CDR3 length: 15 residues. V was clipped by 3 bases and J by 3 bases, with 12 bases between them. The CDR3 reads CASSHHTGPNQPQHF. Written as DNA, the CDR3 is TGCGCCAGCAGCCACCATACAGGGCCCAATCAGCCCCAGCATTTT.

The V gene is TRBV25-1, the J gene TRBJ1-2, with D possibly matching TRBD1 (5 bases). Deletions cut 4 bases from V and 5 bases from J, with 20 bases between. CDR1 and CDR2 (germline): MGHDK, SYGVNS. The CDR3 extends over 16 amino acids. CDR3 region: CASSGPGPRWDYGYTF. CDR3 DNA: TGTGCCAGCAGTGGCCCAGGGCCGCGTTGGGATTATGGCTACACCTTC.

This sequence joins TRBV20-1 and TRBJ1-5; weak D call: TRBD1 (5 bases). Between the trimmed V and J ends, which lost 3 bases and 7 bases, there was a span of 13 bases. This CDR3 has 13 residues. Germline V gene sequence: CDR1 DFQATT, CDR2 SNEGSKA (reference sequence). The DNA for the CDR3 is TGCAGTGCTAGTAGAGGGGATGGACAGCCCCAGCATTTT. It is translated as CSASRGDGQPQHF.

This chain uses TRBV5-1 with TRBJ1-4; 7 nucleotides align to TRBD1. After removal of 1 base from V and 5 bases from J, the junction contained 5 bases not matched to a gene. This CDR3 spans 15 amino acids. In germline, CDR1 is SGHRS, CDR2 YFSETQ. CDR3 region: CASSLFSGGNEKLFF. The CDR3 bases are TGCGCCAGCAGCTTGTTTTCAGGGGGAAATGAAAAACTGTTTTTT.

This clone has only one observation. V is TRBV6-5 and J is TRBJ2-1; D gene unclear. Germline CDR1 and CDR2: MNHEY and SVGAGI. V gave up 4 bases and J gave up 6 bases, with 13 bases separating them. This CDR3 is built from 14 residues. The CDR3 coding sequence is TGTGCCAGCAGTTCCGATATGGGGTTCAATGAGCAGTTCTTC. It translates to CASSSDMGFNEQFF.

The chain links TRBV7-2 to TRBJ1-1, with D maybe TRBD1 (6 bases). Trimming removed 5 bases at V and 11 bases at J, with 15 bases between. From germline, CDR1 is SGHTA and CDR2 FQGNSA. The CDR3 is made up of 12 amino acids. CDR3 DNA sequence: TGTGCCAGCAGCCCTCAGGGGTATAAGGCTTTCTTT. This codes for CASSPQGYKAFF.

A word on this clone: The junction differs from germline at one of its ends, possibly a read error. The CDR3 reads CASSIATGTSGRKDTGELFF. Written as DNA, the CDR3 is TGTGCCAGCAGCATAGCAACCGGGACTAGCGGGAGAAAGGACACCGGGGAGCTGTTTTTT. This sequence joins TRBV7-6 and TRBJ2-2, with TRBD2 identical over 14 bases. CDR1 is SGHVS, CDR2 FNYEAQ, per germline. The CDR3 runs to 20 residues. Variable domain in full (rest from reference TRBV7-6 and TRBJ2-2): GAGVSQSPRYKVTKRGQDVALRCDPISGHVSLYWYRQALGQGPEFLTYFNYEAQQDKSGLPNDRFSAERPEGSISTLTIQRTEQRDSAMYRCASSIATGTSGRKDTGELFFGEGSRLTVL.

This chain joins TRBV29-1 and TRBJ2-5, with D tentatively TRBD1 or TRBD2 (6 bases each). The germline V gene has CDR1 SQVTM and CDR2 ANQGSEA. The CDR3 sequence is 13 residues long. With 6 bases removed from V and 5 bases from J, the gap between germline ends came to 16 bases. The CDR3, as DNA: TGCAGCGTAACCCCCGGGGGCGGGGAGACCCAGTACTTC. Protein sequence: CSVTPGGGETQYF. Complete variable domain (other parts from reference TRBV29-1 and TRBJ2-5): SAVISQKPSRDICQRGTSLTIQCQVDSQVTMMFWYRQQPGQSLTLIATANQGSEATYESGFVIDKFPISRPNLTFSTLTVSNMSPEDSSIYLCSVTPGGGETQYFGPGTRLLVL.

This clone has only one observation. The chain recombines TRBV28 with TRBJ2-2; the match to TRBD1 covers 10 bases. V shed 7 bases and J 1 base; nucleotides not matched to a gene: 21. Germline V gives CDR1 MDHEN, CDR2 SYDVKM. CDR3 size: 21 residues. The CDR3: CASKRQGAHRTSLLNTGELFF. The CDR3 DNA reads as TGTGCCAGCAAGAGACAGGGGGCGCACCGCACATCCCTCCTGAACACCGGGGAGCTGTTTTTT. Full variable domain (remainder filled in from reference TRBV28 and TRBJ2-2): DVKVTQSSRYLVKRTGEKVFLECVQDMDHENMFWYRQDPGLGLRLIYFSYDVKMKEKGDIPEGYSVSREKKERFSLILESASTNQTSMYLCASKRQGAHRTSLLNTGELFFGEGSRLTVL.

CDR3 residues: CASSLVQGGYEQYF. In DNA, the CDR3 is TGCGCCAGCAGCTTGGTACAGGGAGGCTACGAGCAGTACTTC. The chain combines TRBV5-1 with TRBJ2-7; D possibly matches TRBD1 or TRBD2 (6 bases each). The V and J ends lost 0 bases and 3 bases respectively, with 10 bases between them. The length of the CDR3 is 14 residues. Germline CDR1 reads SGHRS; CDR2 reads YFSETQ.

The V call is TRBV25-1, the J call TRBJ2-7; a weak D match, TRBD1 (6 bases). Trimming pared 5 bases from V and 2 bases from J, leaving 16 bases between. Germline V gene sequence: CDR1 MGHDK, CDR2 SYGVNS. The CDR3 loop spans 15 amino acids. CDR3 DNA sequence: TGTGCCAGCAGTACGGACAGCCGGGCTCCCTACGAGCAGTACTTC. The encoded protein is CASSTDSRAPYEQYF.

V gene TRBV12-3 or TRBV12-4 combines with J gene TRBJ1-5; 8 bases fit TRBD1. The V segment lost 4 bases and the J segment 4 bases; nucleotides outside the gene matches: 0. CDR3 length: 13 residues. CDR3 protein: CASSWTGNQPQHF. The CDR3 DNA reads TGTGCCAGCAGTTGGACAGGGAATCAGCCCCAGCATTTT.

The V gene is TRBV7-9, the J gene TRBJ1-5; no clear D gene. Germline assignment: CDR1 SEHNR and CDR2 FQNEAQ (reference sequence). Trimming took 5 bases from V and 6 from J, leaving 11 bases between them. This CDR3 contains 13 residues. The CDR3 reads CASSTDTTQPQHF. CDR3 nucleotide sequence: TGTGCCAGCAGCACGGATACAACTCAGCCCCAGCATTTT.

The CDR3 loop reads CASSLSRGYGYTF. The CDR3 DNA reads TGTGCCAGCAGTTTAAGCCGTGGCTATGGCTACACCTTC. The chain is built from TRBV12-3 or TRBV12-4 and TRBJ1-2, with no clear D. The CDR3 contains 13 residues. V lost 2 bases and J 4 bases, leaving 8 bases between the germline ends.

This rearrangement joins TRBV27 to TRBJ1-6; D not certain. The germline V gene encodes CDR1 MNHEY and CDR2 SMNVEV (reference sequence). V lost 0 bases and J 0 bases, leaving 3 bases between the germline ends. This CDR3 has 15 amino acids. CDR3 DNA sequence: TGTGCCAGCAGTTTATCCCGCTCCTATAATTCACCCCTCCACTTT. This gives the protein CASSLSRSYNSPLHF.

This chain joins TRBV6-1 and TRBJ1-6, with a weak D call TRBD1 (5 bases). There are 18 residues in the CDR3. CDR1 and CDR2 from the germline V gene are MNHNS and SASEGT. V gave up 4 bases and J gave up 9 bases, with 25 bases separating them. The CDR3 coding sequence is TGTGCCAGCAGTGTCAATCTGGGTGGAGGGGAAGGGAGTTCACCCCTCCACTTT. This gives the protein CASSVNLGGGEGSSPLHF.